The 2 T cell receptor beta chains below come from one sample, sequenced in a study of shared clonotypes between healthy human individuals. Only CD45RO-negative cells positively selected for CCR7 counted as naive CD8 cells, so terminally differentiated effector memory CD45RA+ cells were excluded. Libraries were prepared by immunoSEQ multiplex PCR; TCRdb keeps only in-frame clonotypes and omits some of them. This sample has roughly 590,000 clones, with roughly 95% found just once. The source material was naive CD8+ T cells sorted from blood. The receptors shown here come from a woman younger than 45 in good health.

This clone occurred once. The chain links TRBV9 to TRBJ2-2; the match to TRBD2 covers 10 bases. Unmatched junction bases numbered 5, after V lost 0 bases and J lost 6 bases. The CDR3 loop spans 16 amino acids. CDR1 and CDR2 from the germline V gene are SGDLS and YYNGEE. The CDR3 sequence is CASSVEPAGGAGELFF. Written as DNA, the CDR3 is TGTGCCAGCAGCGTAGAGCCAGCGGGAGGGGCCGGGGAGCTGTTTTTT.

The rearrangement links TRBV27 to TRBJ1-1; tentative D call: TRBD1 (5 bases). The germline V gene has CDR1 MNHEY and CDR2 SMNVEV (reference sequence). Trimming took 6 bases from V and 7 from J, leaving 27 bases between them. The CDR3 totals 17 residues. The CDR3 protein is CASRTEGRGASPYEAFF. CDR3 nucleotides: TGTGCCAGCAGAACCGAGGGTCGAGGGGCTTCCCCCTATGAAGCTTTCTTT.